This record concerns one T cell receptor (beta chain) sequence. No antigen is known for it. The CDR3 runs to 16 residues. V dropped 5 bases and J dropped 9 bases, with 24 bases sitting between them. Looked up from germline, CDR1 is SGHNT and CDR2 is YENEEA. The data belong to a study of long-term antiretroviral therapy in people with HIV. Whole-study findings and limits: ART was followed by higher diversity that remained below transplant donor controls. Adherence to ART, viral resistance and therapy changes lacked any data.

A v3.0 immunoSEQ assay was performed at survey level. Repertoires were generated with immunoSEQ multiplex PCR, while TCRdb's copy carries only in-frame clones and drops some. This sample has 15,000 to 20,000 clones, with around 76% found just once. The chain is built from TRBV11-3 and TRBJ2-3; D is undetermined. The TCR originated in a man aged 50-59 years with HIV. Sample: unsorted PBMCs, taken 2.2 years after starting antiretroviral therapy. DNA for the CDR3: TGTGCCAGCAGCCCACCGGACGGAGCATACACACACACGCAGTATTTT. It encodes CASSPPDGAYTHTQYF.